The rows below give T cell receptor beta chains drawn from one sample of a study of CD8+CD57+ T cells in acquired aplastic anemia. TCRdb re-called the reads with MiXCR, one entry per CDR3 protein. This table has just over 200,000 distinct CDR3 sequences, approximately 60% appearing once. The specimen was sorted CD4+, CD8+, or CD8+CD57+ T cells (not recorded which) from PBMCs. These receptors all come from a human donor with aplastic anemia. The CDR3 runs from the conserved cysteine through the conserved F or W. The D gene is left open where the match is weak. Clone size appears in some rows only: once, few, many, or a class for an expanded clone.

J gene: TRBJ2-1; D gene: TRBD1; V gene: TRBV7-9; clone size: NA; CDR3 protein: CASSLFVGQGRISYNEQFF; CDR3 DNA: TGTGCCAGCAGCTTATTTGTGGGACAGGGGAGAATCTCCTACAATGAGCAGTTCTTC
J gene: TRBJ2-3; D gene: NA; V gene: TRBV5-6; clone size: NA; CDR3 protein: CASSLRTGDAIF; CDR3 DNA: TGTGCCAGCAGCTTGCGAACAGGCGATGCGATTTTT
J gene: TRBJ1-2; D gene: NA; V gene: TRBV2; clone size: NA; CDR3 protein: CASREGLKGYTF; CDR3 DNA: TGTGCCAGCAGGGAGGGGCTGAAGGGCTACACCTTC
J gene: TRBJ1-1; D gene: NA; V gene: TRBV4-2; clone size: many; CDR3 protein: CASSQRFWGKQEAFF; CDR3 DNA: TGTGCCAGCAGCCAACGGTTTTGGGGGAAACAAGAAGCTTTCTTT
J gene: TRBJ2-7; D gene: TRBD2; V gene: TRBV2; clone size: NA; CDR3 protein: CASGLVGLYEQYF; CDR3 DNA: TGTGCCAGTGGACTAGTTGGACTCTACGAGCAGTACTTC
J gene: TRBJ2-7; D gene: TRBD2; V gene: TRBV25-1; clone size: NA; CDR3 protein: CASSLLAGGSYEQYF; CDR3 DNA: TGTGCCAGCTCGCTGCTAGCGGGAGGCTCCTACGAGCAGTACTTC
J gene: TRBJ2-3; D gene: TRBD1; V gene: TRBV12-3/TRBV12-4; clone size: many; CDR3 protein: CASIKTGEWTDTQYF; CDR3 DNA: TGTGCCAGCATCAAAACAGGGGAGTGGACAGATACGCAGTATTTT
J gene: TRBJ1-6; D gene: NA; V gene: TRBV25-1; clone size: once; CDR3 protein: CASSEFLTDTGSPLHF; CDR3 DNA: TGTGCCAGCAGTGAATTTTTGACAGATACGGGTTCACCCCTCCACTTT
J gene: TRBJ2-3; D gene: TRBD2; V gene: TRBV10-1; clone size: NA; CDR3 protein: CASSESGGGGDTQYF; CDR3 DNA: TGCGCCAGCAGTGAGTCAGGCGGGGGTGGAGATACGCAGTATTTT
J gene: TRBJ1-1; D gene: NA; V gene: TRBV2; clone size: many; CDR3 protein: CASSEKARGWDTEAFF; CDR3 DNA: TGTGCCAGCAGTGAAAAGGCTCGGGGCTGGGACACTGAAGCTTTCTTT